One sample yielded the 14 T cell receptor beta chains listed below, sequenced in a study of blood T cell repertoires in COVID-19. Using immunoSEQ multiplex PCR, the repertoire was profiled, and TCRdb retains in-frame clones only, with some absent. This table has 220,000 or so clones, about 85% appearing once. The sequenced sample consisted of peripheral blood. Receptors originate from a man aged 25-40 years with active or convalescent COVID-19.

This clone was recorded only once. This chain joins TRBV2 and TRBJ2-3; TRBD2 matches 13 bases. The trim removed 4 bases at V and 5 bases at J, leaving 6 bases unmatched. Germline assignment: CDR1 SNHLY and CDR2 FYNNEI. This CDR3 contains 16 residues. CDR3 region: CASSGTSGGPGDTQYF. The CDR3, as DNA: TGTGCCAGCAGTGGGACTAGCGGGGGACCGGGAGATACGCAGTATTTT.

The rearrangement uses TRBV9 and TRBJ2-1; 11 nucleotides line up with TRBD2. Germline V lookup: CDR1 SGDLS, CDR2 YYNGEE. The CDR3 extends over 15 amino acids. The V gene end was trimmed by 3 bases and the J gene end by 8 bases; junction bases not matched to a gene: 7. CDR3 sequence reads: CASSALAGGLDEQFF. Written as DNA, the CDR3 is TGTGCCAGCAGCGCCTTAGCGGGGGGGCTTGATGAGCAGTTCTTC.

CDR3 region: CASSLTGPPSPLHF. CDR3 sequence (DNA): TGCGCCAGCAGCTTGACAGGCCCGCCTTCACCCCTCCACTTT. The genes are TRBV5-1 and TRBJ1-6; possibly TRBD1 for D (5 bases). CDR1 is SGHRS and CDR2 is YFSETQ in the germline V gene. Trimming pared 1 base from V and 9 bases from J, leaving 11 bases between. This CDR3 is built from 14 residues.

The chain recombines TRBV15 with TRBJ2-3, with 7 bases fitting TRBD1. V was pared by 9 bases and J by 4 bases, with 7 bases of the junction left unmatched. Germline CDR1 LNHNV, CDR2 YYDKDF (reference sequence). This CDR3 region has 13 residues. The CDR3 region is CATKQGLPDTQYF. Here the CDR3 DNA reads TGTGCCACAAAACAGGGGCTCCCAGATACGCAGTATTTT.

The table lists this clone with a count of one. The chain has TRBV5-1 and TRBJ1-2; 7 nucleotides line up with TRBD1. The V segment lost 3 bases and the J segment 0 bases; nucleotides outside the gene matches: 5. The CDR3 contains 15 residues. Germline loops: CDR1 SGHRS, CDR2 YFSETQ. The CDR3 region has the DNA TGCGCCAGCAGCTCGGGACAGTCGGCTAACTATGGCTACACCTTC. Protein: CASSSGQSANYGYTF.

This chain joins TRBV27 and TRBJ1-1; D is uncertain. Germline V CDR1 and CDR2: MNHEY, SMNVEV (reference sequence). Between the trimmed V and J ends, which lost 5 bases and 5 bases, there was a span of 6 bases. This CDR3 region has 11 residues. Here the CDR3 DNA reads TGTGCCAGCAGTCGCGGGACTGAAGCTTTCTTT. Translation gives CASSRGTEAFF.

This clone appeared once. The CDR3 spells CASRPLASEQFF. DNA of the CDR3: TGTGCCAGCAGACCTTTAGCATCCGAGCAGTTCTTC. This chain joins TRBV6-6 and TRBJ2-1; no reliable D call. In germline, CDR1 is MNHNY, CDR2 SVGAGI (reference sequence). CDR3 length equals 12 residues. V was cut by 6 bases and J by 10 bases, with 13 bases left in between.

The V gene is TRBV14, the J gene TRBJ2-3; 9 nucleotides align to TRBD2. The CDR3 sequence is 15 residues long. The V segment lost 8 bases and the J segment 6 bases; nucleotides outside the gene matches: 12. Germline CDR1 reads SGHDN; CDR2 reads FVKESK. This CDR3 reads CASRPSGAQRDTQYF. The CDR3 region has the DNA TGTGCCAGCCGACCTAGCGGGGCCCAGCGGGATACGCAGTATTTT.

The V call is TRBV5-4, the J call TRBJ2-5; D possibly corresponds to TRBD1 (5 bases). The CDR3 runs to 14 residues. CDR1 is SGHNT, CDR2 YYREEE, per germline (reference sequence). V dropped 3 bases and J dropped 3 bases, with 12 bases sitting between them. In DNA form, the CDR3 reads TGTGCCAGCAGCTCGACAGCCCGGGAAGAGACCCAGTACTTC. Its protein product is CASSSTAREETQYF.

The chain joins TRBV28 to TRBJ1-1; TRBD1 is a possible D gene (5 bases). This CDR3 has 17 amino acids. V lost 0 bases to trimming and J lost 1 base, with 15 bases between them. Germline V gene data show CDR1 as MDHEN and CDR2 as SYDVKM. CDR3 sequence: CASSLWVGRGKNTEAFF. The CDR3 DNA follows: TGTGCCAGCAGTTTATGGGTGGGGAGGGGAAAGAACACTGAAGCTTTCTTT.

This chain joins TRBV2 and TRBJ1-3; no definite D call. Germline V gene lookup returns CDR1 SNHLY and CDR2 FYNNEI. This CDR3 region has 10 residues. Trimming took off 10 bases at V and 4 bases at J, with 5 bases between the two ends. CDR3 sequence reads: CANGGNTIYF. Written as DNA, the CDR3 is TGTGCCAACGGGGGAAACACCATATATTTT.

V usage is TRBV2 and J usage is TRBJ2-1, with 9 bases lining up with TRBD2. V dropped 7 bases and J dropped 6; count of bases not matched to a gene: 10. Looked up from germline, CDR1 is SNHLY and CDR2 is FYNNEI. The CDR3 spans 15 residues. This chain's CDR3 is CASTRGGDYSNEQFF. In DNA form, the CDR3 reads TGTGCCAGCACTCGCGGGGGGGACTACAGCAATGAGCAGTTCTTC.

The rearrangement joins TRBV4-1 to TRBJ2-1; D is undetermined. The CDR3 totals 14 residues. In germline, CDR1 is MGHRA, CDR2 YSYEKL. V shed 0 bases and J shed 6 bases, with 9 bases lying between them. The CDR3 protein is CASSQDGRPNEQFF. CDR3 bases: TGCGCCAGCAGCCAAGATGGCAGGCCCAATGAGCAGTTCTTC.

The J gene is TRBJ1-2, the V gene TRBV18, with 7 bases fitting TRBD1. This CDR3 comprises 13 residues. CDR1 KGHSH and CDR2 LQKENI come from the germline V gene. V trimming: 3 bases; J trimming: 3 bases; junction bases outside the gene matches: 1. The CDR3 is CASSPQGDYGYTF. CDR3 in DNA: TGTGCCAGCTCACCTCAGGGGGACTATGGCTACACCTTC.